Listed below are T cell receptor beta chains from one sample, sequenced in a study of blood T cell repertoires in COVID-19. Assay: immunoSEQ multiplex PCR; the TCRdb copy retains only in-frame clones and omits some. Here the sample spans under 75,000 clones, approximately 80% being singletons. Sequencing used peripheral blood. The source of these receptors is a man aged 55 to 70 with acute or convalescent COVID-19. Each CDR3 is given with its conserved first and last residue.

CDR3 length	V gene	CDR3 protein
15	TRBV6-4	CASSSSQGPSAPLHF
14	TRBV7-2	CASSLAGGNEKLFF
13	TRBV2	CASSDTGGEAQHF
16	TRBV6-1	CASSDPRGPSQETQYF
15	TRBV25-1	CASGAVRNTNEKLFF
15	TRBV7-9	CASSSQVAVQETQYF
15	TRBV6-1	CASSESGFSGNTIYF
13	TRBV7-9	CASSSGTLPRTLF
13	TRBV27	CASSFQGGQPQHF
15	TRBV9	CASSGMTSLRGEQFF
14	TRBV7-5	CARSSGLAGNEQYF
14	TRBV6-5	CASSPEQGNSPLHF
15	TRBV10-2	CARATLAGVQETQYF
18	TRBV4-2	CARRQGGAGGPDTGELFF
14	TRBV2	CASSIQGANTEAFF
11	TRBV28	CASSLRGEQYF
15	TRBV5-5	CASSLGALTGNEQFF
15	TRBV28	CASSLFRGDRYEQYF
17	TRBV7-6	CASSFGLAGAAPDTQYF
13	TRBV7-9	CASSKRENQPQHF
14	TRBV29-1	CSVEVAGPTDGYTF
15	TRBV6-5	CASIEGRGAGQPQHF
16	TRBV7-3	CASSPQGGQGIDGYTF
14	TRBV19	CATGDRQNTGELFF
16	TRBV27	CASSSPSGGAGGELFF
13	TRBV11-2	CASSLMRETEAFF
15	TRBV19	CASSIIGDINSPLHF
15	TRBV3-1/TRBV3-2	CASSVLAGGRHTQYF
14	TRBV27	CASGRTGSTYEQYF
15	TRBV6-5	CASRITGTNSYEQYF
15	TRBV6-5	CASTSGGGGKNIQYF
15	TRBV3-1/TRBV3-2	CASSQRTGGQETQYF
14	TRBV11-3	CASSKSRGSDTQYF
14	TRBV6-5	CASRLAGVNYGYTF
12	TRBV6-5	CASRGTARGYTF
16	TRBV13	CASSPRPGQNNSPLHF
13	TRBV6-5	CASSMEIREKLFF
16	TRBV28	CASSLLGGQGATEAFF
16	TRBV5-1	CASSKGGDANTGELFF
17	TRBV7-9	CASSLVGSGGGTDTQYF
15	TRBV5-1	CASSYGTGGTDTQYF
14	TRBV9	CASSVGTTPYEQYF
12	TRBV7-6	CASSSLTGELFF
15	TRBV6-1	CASSEVWGETDTQYF
17	TRBV18	CASSPPRTGGGTEKLFF
16	TRBV28	CASSSYRSSGANVLTF
14	TRBV5-1	CASSLDGGGTEAFF
14	TRBV27	CASSSPGRGYGYTF